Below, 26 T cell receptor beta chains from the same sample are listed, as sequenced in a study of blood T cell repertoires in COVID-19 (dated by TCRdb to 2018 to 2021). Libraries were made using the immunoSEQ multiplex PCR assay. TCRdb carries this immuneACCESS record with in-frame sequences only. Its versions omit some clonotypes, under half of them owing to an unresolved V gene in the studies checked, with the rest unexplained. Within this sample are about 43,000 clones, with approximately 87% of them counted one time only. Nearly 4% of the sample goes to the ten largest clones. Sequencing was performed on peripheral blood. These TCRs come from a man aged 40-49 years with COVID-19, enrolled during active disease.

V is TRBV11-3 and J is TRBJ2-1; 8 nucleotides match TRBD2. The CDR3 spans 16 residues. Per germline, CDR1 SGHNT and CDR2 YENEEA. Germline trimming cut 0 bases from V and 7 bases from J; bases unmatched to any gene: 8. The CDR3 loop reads CASSLDPRGGLNEQFF. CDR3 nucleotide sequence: TGTGCCAGCAGCTTAGATCCCCGGGGGGGACTTAATGAGCAGTTCTTC.

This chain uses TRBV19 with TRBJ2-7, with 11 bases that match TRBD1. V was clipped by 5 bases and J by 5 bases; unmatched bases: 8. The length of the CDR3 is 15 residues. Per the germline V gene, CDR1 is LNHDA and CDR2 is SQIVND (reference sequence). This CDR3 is CASSVTGTGGNEQYF. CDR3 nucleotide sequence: TGTGCCAGTAGTGTAACCGGGACAGGGGGAAACGAGCAGTACTTC.

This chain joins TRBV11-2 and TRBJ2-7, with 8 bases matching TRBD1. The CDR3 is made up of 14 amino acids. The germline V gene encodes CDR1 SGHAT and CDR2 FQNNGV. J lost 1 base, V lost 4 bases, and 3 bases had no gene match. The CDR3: CASSSGTGSYEQYF. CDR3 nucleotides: TGTGCCAGCAGCTCCGGGACAGGATCCTACGAGCAGTACTTC.

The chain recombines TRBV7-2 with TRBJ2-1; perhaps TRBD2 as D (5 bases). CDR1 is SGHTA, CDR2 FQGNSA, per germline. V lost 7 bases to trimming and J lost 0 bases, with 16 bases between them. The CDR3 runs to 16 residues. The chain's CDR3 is CASNRVAGPSYNEQFF. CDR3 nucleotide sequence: TGTGCCAGCAATCGAGTGGCGGGTCCCTCCTACAATGAGCAGTTCTTC.

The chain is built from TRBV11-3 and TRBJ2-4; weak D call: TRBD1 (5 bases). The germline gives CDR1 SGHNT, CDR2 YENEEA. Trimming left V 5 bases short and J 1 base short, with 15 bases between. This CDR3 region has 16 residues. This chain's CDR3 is CASSQTFDSAKNIQYF. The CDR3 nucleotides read TGTGCCAGCAGCCAAACCTTTGACAGTGCCAAAAACATTCAGTACTTC.

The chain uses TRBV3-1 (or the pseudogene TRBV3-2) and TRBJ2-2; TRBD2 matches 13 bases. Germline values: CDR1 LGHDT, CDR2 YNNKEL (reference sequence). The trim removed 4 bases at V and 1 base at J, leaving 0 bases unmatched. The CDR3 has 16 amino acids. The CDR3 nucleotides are TGTGCCAGCAGCCGGACTAGCGGGGGGAACACCGGGGAGCTGTTTTTT. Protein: CASSRTSGGNTGELFF.

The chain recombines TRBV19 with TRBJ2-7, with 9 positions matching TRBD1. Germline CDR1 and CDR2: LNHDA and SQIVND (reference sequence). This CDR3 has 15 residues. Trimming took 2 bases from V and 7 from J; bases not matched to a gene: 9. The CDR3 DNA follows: TGTGCCAGTAGTATAAGCTGGGACAGGGTAGGGGAGCAGTACTTC. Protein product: CASSISWDRVGEQYF.

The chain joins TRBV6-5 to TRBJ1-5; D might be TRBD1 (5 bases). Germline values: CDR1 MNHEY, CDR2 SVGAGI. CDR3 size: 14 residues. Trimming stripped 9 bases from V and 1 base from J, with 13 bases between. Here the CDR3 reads CARTKGLSNQPQHF. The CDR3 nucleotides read TGTGCCAGAACCAAGGGGTTGAGCAATCAGCCCCAGCATTTT.

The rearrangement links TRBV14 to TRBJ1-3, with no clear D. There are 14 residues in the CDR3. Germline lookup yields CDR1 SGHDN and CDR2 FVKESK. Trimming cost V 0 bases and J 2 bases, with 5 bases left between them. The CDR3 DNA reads TGTGCCAGCAGCCAAGATTCAACTGGAAACACCATATATTTT. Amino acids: CASSQDSTGNTIYF.

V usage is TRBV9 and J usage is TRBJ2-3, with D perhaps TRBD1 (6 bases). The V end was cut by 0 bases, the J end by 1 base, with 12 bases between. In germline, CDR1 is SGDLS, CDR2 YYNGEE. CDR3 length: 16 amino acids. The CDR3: CASSVGTVSGTDTQYF. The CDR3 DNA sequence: TGTGCCAGCAGCGTAGGGACAGTCTCTGGCACAGATACGCAGTATTTT.

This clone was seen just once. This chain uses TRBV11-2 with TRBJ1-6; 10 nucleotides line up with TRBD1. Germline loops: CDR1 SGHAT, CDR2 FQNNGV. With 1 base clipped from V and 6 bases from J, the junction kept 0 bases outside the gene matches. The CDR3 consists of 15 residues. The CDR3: CASSLGQGANSPLHF. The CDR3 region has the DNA TGTGCCAGCAGCTTAGGACAGGGGGCTAATTCACCCCTCCACTTT.

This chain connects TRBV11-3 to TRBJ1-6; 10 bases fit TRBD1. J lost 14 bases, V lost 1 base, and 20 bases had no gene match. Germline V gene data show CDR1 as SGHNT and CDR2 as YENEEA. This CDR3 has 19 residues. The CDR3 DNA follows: TGTGCCAGCAGCTTAGTACTCGGGACAGGGGTTGTAAGTGGAGGAGCCCTCCACTTT. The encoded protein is CASSLVLGTGVVSGGALHF.

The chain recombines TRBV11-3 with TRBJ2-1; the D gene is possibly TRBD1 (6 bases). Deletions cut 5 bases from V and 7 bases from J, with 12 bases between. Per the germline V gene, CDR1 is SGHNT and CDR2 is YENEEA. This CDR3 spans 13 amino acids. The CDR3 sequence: CASSTGTSNEQFF. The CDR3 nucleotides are TGTGCCAGCAGCACAGGGACATCTAATGAGCAGTTCTTC.

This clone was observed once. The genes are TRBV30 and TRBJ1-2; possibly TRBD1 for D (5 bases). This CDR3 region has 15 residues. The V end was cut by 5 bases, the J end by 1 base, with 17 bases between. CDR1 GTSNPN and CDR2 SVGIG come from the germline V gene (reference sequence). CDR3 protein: CAWWGGNGNNYGYTF. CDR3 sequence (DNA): TGTGCCTGGTGGGGGGGGAACGGTAATAACTATGGCTACACCTTC.

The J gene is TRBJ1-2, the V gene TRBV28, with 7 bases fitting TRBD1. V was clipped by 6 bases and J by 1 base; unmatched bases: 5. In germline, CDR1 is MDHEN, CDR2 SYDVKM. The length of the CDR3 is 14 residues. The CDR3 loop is CASSLTGSNYGYTF. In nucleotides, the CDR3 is TGTGCCAGCAGCCTGACAGGGAGTAACTATGGCTACACCTTC.

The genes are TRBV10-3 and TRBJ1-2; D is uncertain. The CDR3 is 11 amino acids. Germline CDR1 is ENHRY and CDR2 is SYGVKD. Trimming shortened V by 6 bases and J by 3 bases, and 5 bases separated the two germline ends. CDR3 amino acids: CAIRRDYGYTF. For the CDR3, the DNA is TGTGCCATCAGGCGGGACTATGGCTACACCTTC.

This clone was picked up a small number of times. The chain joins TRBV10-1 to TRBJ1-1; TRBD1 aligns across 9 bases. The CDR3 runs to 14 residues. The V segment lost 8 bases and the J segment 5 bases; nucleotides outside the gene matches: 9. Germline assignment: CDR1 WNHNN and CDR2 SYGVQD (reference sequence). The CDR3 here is CASSLTGGYTEAFF. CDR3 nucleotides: TGCGCCAGCTCCCTTACAGGGGGCTATACTGAAGCTTTCTTT.

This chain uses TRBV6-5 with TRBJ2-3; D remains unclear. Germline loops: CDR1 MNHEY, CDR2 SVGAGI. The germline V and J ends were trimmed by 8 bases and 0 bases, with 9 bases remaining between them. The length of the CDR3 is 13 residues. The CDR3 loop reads CASRSASTDTQYF. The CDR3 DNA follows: TGTGCCAGCCGCAGCGCTAGCACAGATACGCAGTATTTT.

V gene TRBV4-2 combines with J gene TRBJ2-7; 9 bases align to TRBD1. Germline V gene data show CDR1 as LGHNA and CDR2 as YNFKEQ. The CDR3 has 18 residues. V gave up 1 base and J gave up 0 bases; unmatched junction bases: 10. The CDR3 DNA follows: TGTGCCAGCAGCCAAGCTCCGACAGGGGGATTGGGCTCCTACGAGCAGTACTTC. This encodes CASSQAPTGGLGSYEQYF.

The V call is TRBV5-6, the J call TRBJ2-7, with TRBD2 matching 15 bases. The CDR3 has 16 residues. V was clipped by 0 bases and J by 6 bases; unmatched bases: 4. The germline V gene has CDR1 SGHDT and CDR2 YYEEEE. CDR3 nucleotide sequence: TGTGCCAGCAGCTTGGACGGACTAGCGGGAGGGATCGAGCAGTACTTC. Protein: CASSLDGLAGGIEQYF.

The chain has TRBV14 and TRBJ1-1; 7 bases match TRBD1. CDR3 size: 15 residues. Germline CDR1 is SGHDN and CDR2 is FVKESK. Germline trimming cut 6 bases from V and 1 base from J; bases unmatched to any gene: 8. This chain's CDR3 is CASSTGTAANTEAFF. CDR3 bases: TGTGCCAGCAGTACCGGGACAGCGGCGAACACTGAAGCTTTCTTT.

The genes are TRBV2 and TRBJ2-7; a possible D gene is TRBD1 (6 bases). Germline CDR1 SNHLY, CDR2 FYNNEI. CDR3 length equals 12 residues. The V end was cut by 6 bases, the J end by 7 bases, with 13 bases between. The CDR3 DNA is TGTGCCAGCAGCCCAGACAGGTCGGAGCAGTACTTC. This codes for CASSPDRSEQYF.

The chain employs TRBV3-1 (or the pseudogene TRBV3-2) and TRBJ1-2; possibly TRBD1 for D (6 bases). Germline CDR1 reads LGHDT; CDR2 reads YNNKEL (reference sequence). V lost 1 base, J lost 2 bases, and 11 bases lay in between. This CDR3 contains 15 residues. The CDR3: CASSQAGAKNYGYTF. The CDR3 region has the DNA TGTGCCAGCAGCCAAGCAGGGGCAAAGAACTATGGCTACACCTTC.

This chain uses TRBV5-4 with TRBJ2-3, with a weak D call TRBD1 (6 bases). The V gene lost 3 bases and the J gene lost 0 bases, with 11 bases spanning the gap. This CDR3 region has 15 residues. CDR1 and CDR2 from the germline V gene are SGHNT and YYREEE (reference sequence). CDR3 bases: TGTGCCAGCAGCTCCGGACAGCATAGCACAGATACGCAGTATTTT. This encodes CASSSGQHSTDTQYF.

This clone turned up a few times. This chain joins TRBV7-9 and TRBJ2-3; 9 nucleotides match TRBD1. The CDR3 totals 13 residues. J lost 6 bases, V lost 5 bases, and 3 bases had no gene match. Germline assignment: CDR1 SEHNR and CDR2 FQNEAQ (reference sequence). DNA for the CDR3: TGTGCCAGCAGCCGGACAGGGGAGGATACGCAGTATTTT. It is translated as CASSRTGEDTQYF. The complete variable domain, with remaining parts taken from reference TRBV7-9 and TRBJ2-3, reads DTGVSQNPRHKITKRGQNVTFRCDPISEHNRLYWYRQTLGQGPEFLTYFQNEAQLEKSRLLSDRFSAERPKGSFSTLEIQRTEQGDSAMYLCASSRTGEDTQYFGPGTRLTVL.

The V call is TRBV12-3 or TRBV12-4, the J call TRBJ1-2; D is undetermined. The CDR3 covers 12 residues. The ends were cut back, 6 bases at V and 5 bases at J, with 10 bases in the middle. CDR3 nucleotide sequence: TGTGCCAGCAGCCAGAACGGGTATGGCTACACCTTC. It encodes CASSQNGYGYTF.